The 14 T cell receptor beta chains presented below share a single source sample, sequenced in a study of blood T cell repertoires in COVID-19. Generated by immunoSEQ multiplex PCR, the TCRdb table keeps only in-frame clones and is missing some. The table records under 200,000 clones, 88% of them present only once. The sample was peripheral blood. The receptors were sampled from a man in his late teens or twenties with active or convalescent COVID-19.

The V call is TRBV6-5, the J call TRBJ2-5, with 10 bases identical to TRBD1. The CDR3 is 13 amino acids. The V segment lost 5 bases and the J segment 5 bases; nucleotides outside the gene matches: 2. Per the germline V gene, CDR1 is MNHEY and CDR2 is SVGAGI. Here the CDR3 reads CASSQDRGETQYF. CDR3 nucleotides: TGTGCCAGCAGTCAGGACAGGGGGGAGACCCAGTACTTC.

This sequence joins TRBV5-1 and TRBJ2-1; TRBD1 agrees at 10 bases. Trimming at V came to 6 bases and at J to 4 bases, leaving 10 bases not matched to a gene. The length of the CDR3 is 16 residues. Per germline, CDR1 SGHRS and CDR2 YFSETQ. CDR3 DNA sequence: TGCGCCAGCATCATTGTACCGGGACAGGGGTACAATGAGCAGTTCTTC. Protein product: CASIIVPGQGYNEQFF.

The genes are TRBV6-5 and TRBJ2-3; 8 bases fit TRBD1. The CDR3 spans 14 residues. Germline-derived CDR1 and CDR2 are MNHEY and SVGAGI. V lost 10 bases to trimming and J lost 2 bases; unmatched junction nucleotides: 8. CDR3 region: CAIRQGMITDTQYF. For the CDR3, the DNA is TGTGCCATACGACAGGGGATGATCACAGATACGCAGTATTTT.

The chain is built from TRBV7-9 and TRBJ2-3; D is ambiguous. CDR3 size: 12 residues. From germline, CDR1 is SEHNR and CDR2 FQNEAQ (reference sequence). The germline V and J ends were trimmed by 4 bases and 5 bases, with 7 bases remaining between them. As DNA, the CDR3 is TGTGCCAGCAGCTCCTCGGGAGATACGCAGTATTTT. Amino acid sequence: CASSSSGDTQYF.

The chain carries TRBV7-9 and TRBJ2-7, with D tentatively TRBD1 (6 bases). This CDR3 has 12 residues. CDR1 and CDR2 from the germline V gene are SEHNR and FQNEAQ (reference sequence). With 9 bases removed from V and 7 bases from J, the gap between germline ends came to 16 bases. As DNA, the CDR3 is TGTGCCAGTAACCGGGCCCAGGGGGAGCAGTACTTC. Translation gives CASNRAQGEQYF. The full variable domain, its missing parts supplied by reference TRBV7-9 and TRBJ2-7, is DTGVSQNPRHKITKRGQNVTFRCDPISEHNRLYWYRQTLGQGPEFLTYFQNEAQLEKSRLLSDRFSAERPKGSFSTLEIQRTEQGDSAMYLCASNRAQGEQYFGPGTRLTVT.

The chain is built from TRBV3-1 (or the pseudogene TRBV3-2) and TRBJ2-3, with D unclear. V was cut by 4 bases and J by 4 bases, with 12 bases left in between. CDR3 length: 14 amino acids. The germline CDR1 and CDR2 sequences are LGHDT and YNNKEL (reference sequence). CDR3 in amino acids: CASSPIPAADTQYF. The DNA for the CDR3 is TGTGCCAGCAGCCCGATCCCGGCGGCAGATACGCAGTATTTT.

The chain employs TRBV4-2 and TRBJ2-3; 12 bases are a match to TRBD2. This CDR3 comprises 20 residues. The germline V gene encodes CDR1 LGHNA and CDR2 YNFKEQ. J gave up 6 bases and V 0 bases, and 16 bases lay outside the gene matches. The CDR3 DNA reads as TGTGCCAGCAGCCAAGACTTTGTAGGACTAGCGGGAAGGCTAGCTGATACGCAGTATTTT. Translation gives CASSQDFVGLAGRLADTQYF.

In this sample, this clone turned up once. The chain combines TRBV21-1 with TRBJ2-7; TRBD2, the table's D call, lacks a check against the DNA. TRBV21-1 is annotated as a pseudogene. CDR3 length: 14 amino acids. CDR3: CASSKSDEDYEQYF. In DNA, the CDR3 is TGTGCCAGCAGCAAATCTGACGAGGACTACGAGCAGTACTTC.

V is TRBV5-1 and J is TRBJ2-5; 8 bases match TRBD1. This CDR3 comprises 13 residues. CDR1 is SGHRS and CDR2 is YFSETQ in the germline V gene. V dropped 3 bases and J dropped 5; count of bases not matched to a gene: 3. Written as DNA, the CDR3 is TGCGCCAGCAGCTACACAGGGGGGGAGACCCAGTACTTC. Protein sequence: CASSYTGGETQYF.

This clone was observed a few times. The V and J genes are TRBV29-1 and TRBJ2-2; possible D gene TRBD1, 5 bases. The V end was cut by 5 bases, the J end by 4 bases, with 11 bases between. Germline loops: CDR1 SQVTM, CDR2 ANQGSEA. There are 13 residues in the CDR3. This CDR3 is CSVNQGGTGELFF. In DNA form, the CDR3 reads TGCAGCGTTAACCAGGGTGGCACCGGGGAGCTGTTTTTT.

The J gene is TRBJ2-1, the V gene TRBV27; a possible D gene is TRBD1 (6 bases). CDR3 length: 18 residues. Germline-derived CDR1 and CDR2 are MNHEY and SMNVEV (reference sequence). Between the trimmed V and J ends, which lost 6 bases and 0 bases, there was a span of 21 bases. The CDR3 coding sequence is TGTGCCAGCAGCGGGTTTACCGGAATGACAGGCTCCTACAATGAGCAGTTCTTC. This sequence encodes CASSGFTGMTGSYNEQFF.

This clone was detected only a few times. The chain combines TRBV7-9 with TRBJ1-6; D not certain. V lost 3 bases and J lost 10, with 10 bases in between. Germline V CDR1 and CDR2: SEHNR, FQNEAQ (reference sequence). CDR3 length: 13 amino acids. CDR3 bases: TGTGCCAGCAGCTTGGAGGGAAACTCACCCCTCCACTTT. It specifies CASSLEGNSPLHF.

The chain combines TRBV6-5 with TRBJ1-4, with a possible D match to TRBD1 (6 bases). Between the trimmed V and J ends, which lost 7 bases and 8 bases, there was a span of 14 bases. This CDR3 spans 13 amino acids. Germline CDR1 MNHEY, CDR2 SVGAGI. For the CDR3, the DNA is TGTGCCAGCACGAGGAACAGGGACGAAAAACTGTTTTTT. Protein product: CASTRNRDEKLFF.

Here the CDR3 reads CSVTSGRGTGELFF. Here the CDR3 DNA reads TGCAGCGTAACGTCTGGGCGGGGAACCGGGGAGCTGTTTTTT. The chain uses TRBV29-1 and TRBJ2-2; D is perhaps TRBD2 (6 bases). With 6 bases removed from V and 5 bases from J, the gap between germline ends came to 16 bases. The germline CDR1 and CDR2 sequences are SQVTM and ANQGSEA. CDR3 length: 14 residues.